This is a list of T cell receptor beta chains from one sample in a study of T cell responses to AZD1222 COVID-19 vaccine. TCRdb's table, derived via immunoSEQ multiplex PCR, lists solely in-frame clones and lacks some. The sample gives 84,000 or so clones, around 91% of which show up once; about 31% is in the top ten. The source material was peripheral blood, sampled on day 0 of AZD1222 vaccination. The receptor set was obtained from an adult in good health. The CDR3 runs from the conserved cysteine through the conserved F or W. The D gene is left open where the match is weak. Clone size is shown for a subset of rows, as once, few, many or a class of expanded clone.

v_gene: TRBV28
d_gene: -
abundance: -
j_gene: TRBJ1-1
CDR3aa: CASRGTVNTEAFF
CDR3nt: TGTGCCAGCAGGGGGACGGTGAACACTGAAGCTTTCTTT

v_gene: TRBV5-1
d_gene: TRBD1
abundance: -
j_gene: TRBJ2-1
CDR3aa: CASSLTGGDEQFF
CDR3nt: TGCGCCAGCAGCTTGACAGGGGGCGATGAGCAGTTCTTC

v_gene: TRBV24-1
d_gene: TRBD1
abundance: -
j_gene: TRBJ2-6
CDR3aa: CATSGDRANSGANVLTF
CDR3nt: TGTGCCACCAGTGGGGACAGGGCTAACTCTGGGGCCAACGTCCTGACTTTC

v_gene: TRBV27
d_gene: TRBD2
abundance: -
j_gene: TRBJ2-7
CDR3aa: CASGRARYEQYF
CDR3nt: TGTGCCAGCGGGAGGGCCAGGTACGAGCAGTACTTC

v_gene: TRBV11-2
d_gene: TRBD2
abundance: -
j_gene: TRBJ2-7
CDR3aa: CASSLSLAGAPKGYEQYF
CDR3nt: TGTGCCAGCAGCTTATCCCTAGCGGGAGCGCCCAAGGGGTACGAGCAGTACTTC

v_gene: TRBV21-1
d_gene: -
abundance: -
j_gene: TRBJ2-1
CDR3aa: CASSKVPRTGCNEQFF
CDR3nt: TGTGCCAGCAGCAAAGTCCCCAGGACAGGATGCAATGAGCAGTTCTTC

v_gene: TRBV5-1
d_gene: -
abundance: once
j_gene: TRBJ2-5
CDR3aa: CASSSLQRETQYF
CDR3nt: TGCGCCAGCAGCTCCTTACAAAGAGAGACCCAGTACTTC

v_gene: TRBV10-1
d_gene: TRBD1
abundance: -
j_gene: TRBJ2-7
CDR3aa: CASSESGTGYGEQYF
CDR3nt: TGCGCCAGCAGTGAGTCCGGGACAGGGTATGGCGAGCAGTACTTC

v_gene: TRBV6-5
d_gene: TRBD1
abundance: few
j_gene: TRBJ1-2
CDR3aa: CASRPGQAANYGYTF
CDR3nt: TGTGCCAGCAGGCCAGGACAGGCGGCTAACTATGGCTACACCTTC

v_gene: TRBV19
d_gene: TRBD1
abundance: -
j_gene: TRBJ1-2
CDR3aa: CASSIDRLGTAAGYTF
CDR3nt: TGTGCCAGTAGTATAGATCGCCTTGGGACAGCGGCCGGCTACACCTTC

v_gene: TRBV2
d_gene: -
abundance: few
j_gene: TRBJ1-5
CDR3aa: CASSDSASSNQPQHF
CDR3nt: TGTGCCAGCAGCGACAGCGCTTCTAGCAATCAGCCCCAGCATTTT

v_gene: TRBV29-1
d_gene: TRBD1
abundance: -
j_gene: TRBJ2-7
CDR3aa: CSVGTDRGRDEQYF
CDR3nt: TGCAGCGTCGGCACTGACAGGGGGCGAGACGAGCAGTACTTC

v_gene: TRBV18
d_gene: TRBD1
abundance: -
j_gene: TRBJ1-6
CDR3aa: CASSLLGTVQGSPLHF
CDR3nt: TGTGCCAGCTCCCTACTTGGGACAGTTCAAGGATCACCCCTCCACTTT

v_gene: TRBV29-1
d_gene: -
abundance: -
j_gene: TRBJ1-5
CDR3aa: CSVELGAGQPQHF
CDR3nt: TGCAGCGTTGAATTGGGGGCGGGGCAGCCCCAGCATTTT

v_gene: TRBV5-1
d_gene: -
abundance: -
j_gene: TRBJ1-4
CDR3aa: CASSRGAGEKLFF
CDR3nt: TGCGCCAGCAGCCGGGGGGCGGGCGAAAAACTGTTTTTT

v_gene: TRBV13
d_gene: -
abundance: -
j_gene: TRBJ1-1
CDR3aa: CASSSATGNTEAFF
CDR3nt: TGTGCCAGCAGCTCGGCAACAGGGAACACTGAAGCTTTCTTT

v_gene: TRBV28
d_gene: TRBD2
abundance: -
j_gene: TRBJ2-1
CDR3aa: CASSTLLAGAYNEQFF
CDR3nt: TGTGCCAGCAGTACTCTACTAGCGGGAGCCTACAATGAGCAGTTCTTC

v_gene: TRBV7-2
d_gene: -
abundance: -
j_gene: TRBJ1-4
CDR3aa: CASSSLDSYEKLFF
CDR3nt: TGTGCCAGCAGCTCCTTAGACAGTTATGAAAAACTGTTTTTT

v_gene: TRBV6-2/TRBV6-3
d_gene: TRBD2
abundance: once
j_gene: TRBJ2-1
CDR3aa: CASSYAGGLQFF
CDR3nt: TGTGCCAGCAGTTACGCGGGAGGGCTGCAGTTCTTC

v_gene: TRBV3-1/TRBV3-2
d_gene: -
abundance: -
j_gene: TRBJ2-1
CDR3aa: CASSQGARGAIRFF
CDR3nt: TGTGCCAGCAGCCAAGGGGCCAGGGGAGCGATTCGGTTCTTC

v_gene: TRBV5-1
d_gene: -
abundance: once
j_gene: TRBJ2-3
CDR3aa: CASSLGGLHTDTQYF
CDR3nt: TGCGCCAGCAGCTTGGGTGGGCTTCACACAGATACGCAGTATTTT

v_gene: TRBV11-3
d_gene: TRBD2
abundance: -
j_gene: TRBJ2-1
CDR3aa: CASSLGLAGTLVDEQFF
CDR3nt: TGTGCCAGCAGCCTGGGACTAGCGGGAACCCTCGTCGATGAGCAGTTCTTC

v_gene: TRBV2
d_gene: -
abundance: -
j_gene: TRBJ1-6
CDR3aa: CASSPRDTFNSPLHF
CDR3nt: TGTGCCAGCAGTCCGAGGGACACTTTTAATTCACCCCTCCACTTT

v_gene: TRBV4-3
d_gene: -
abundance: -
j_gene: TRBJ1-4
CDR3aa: CASSRGRGGDEKLFF
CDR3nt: TGCGCCAGCAGCCGAGGTAGGGGCGGAGATGAAAAACTGTTTTTT

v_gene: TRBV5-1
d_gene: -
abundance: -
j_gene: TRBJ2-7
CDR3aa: CASSGGRLYEQYF
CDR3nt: TGCGCCAGCAGTGGGGGACGCCTATACGAGCAGTACTTC

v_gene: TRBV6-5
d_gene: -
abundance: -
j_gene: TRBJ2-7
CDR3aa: CASSSPTYEQYF
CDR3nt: TGTGCCAGCAGCTCCCCTACCTACGAGCAGTACTTC

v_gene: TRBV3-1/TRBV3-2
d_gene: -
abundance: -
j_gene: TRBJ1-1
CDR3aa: CASSRNRAMNTEAFF
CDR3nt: TGTGCCAGCAGCCGAAACAGGGCGATGAACACTGAAGCTTTCTTT

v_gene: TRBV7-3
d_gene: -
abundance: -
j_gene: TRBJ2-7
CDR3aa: CASRSVDSYEQYF
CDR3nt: TGTGCCAGCAGGTCGGTTGACAGCTACGAGCAGTACTTC

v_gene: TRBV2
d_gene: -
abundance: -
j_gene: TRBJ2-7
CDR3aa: CASRGDLNSYEQYF
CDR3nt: TGTGCCAGCAGGGGCGACCTTAACTCCTACGAGCAGTACTTC

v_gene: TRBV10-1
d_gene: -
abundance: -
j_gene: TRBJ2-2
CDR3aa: CASSESRDVGELFF
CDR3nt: TGCGCCAGCAGTGAGTCGCGGGACGTCGGGGAGCTGTTTTTT

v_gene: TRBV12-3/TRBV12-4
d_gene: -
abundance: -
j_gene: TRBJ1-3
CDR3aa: CASSLNTGNTIYF
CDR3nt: TGTGCCAGCAGCCTAAATACTGGAAACACCATATATTTT

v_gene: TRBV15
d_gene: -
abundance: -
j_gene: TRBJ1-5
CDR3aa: CATSRGGEGLNQPQHF
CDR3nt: TGTGCCACCAGCAGAGGTGGCGAGGGTCTTAATCAGCCCCAGCATTTT

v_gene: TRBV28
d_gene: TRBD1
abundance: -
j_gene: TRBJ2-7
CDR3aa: CATGETGKSYEQYF
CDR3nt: TGTGCCACAGGGGAGACAGGGAAGTCCTACGAGCAGTACTTC

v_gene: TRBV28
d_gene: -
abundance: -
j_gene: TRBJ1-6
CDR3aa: CASKGTADRYNSPLHF
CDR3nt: TGTGCCAGCAAGGGGACCGCGGACCGCTATAATTCACCCCTCCACTTT

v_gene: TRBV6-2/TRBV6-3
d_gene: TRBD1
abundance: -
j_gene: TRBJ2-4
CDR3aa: CASSLQGLAKNIQYF
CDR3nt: TGTGCCAGCAGCCTACAGGGGTTAGCCAAAAACATTCAGTACTTC

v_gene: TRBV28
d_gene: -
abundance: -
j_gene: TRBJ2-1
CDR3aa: CASIFGGAGDNEQFF
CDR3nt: TGTGCCAGCATTTTTGGGGGGGCGGGGGACAATGAGCAGTTCTTC

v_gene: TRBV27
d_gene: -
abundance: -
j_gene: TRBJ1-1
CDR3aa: CASSLHRNTEAFF
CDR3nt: TGTGCCAGCAGTTTACACAGGAACACTGAAGCTTTCTTT

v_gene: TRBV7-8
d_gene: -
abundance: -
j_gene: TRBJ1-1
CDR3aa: CASSYTMNTEAFF
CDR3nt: TGTGCCAGCAGCTATACTATGAACACTGAAGCTTTCTTT

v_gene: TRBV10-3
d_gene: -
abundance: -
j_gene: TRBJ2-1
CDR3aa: CAIRAPRGEQFF
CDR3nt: TGTGCCATCAGGGCCCCCCGGGGTGAGCAGTTCTTC

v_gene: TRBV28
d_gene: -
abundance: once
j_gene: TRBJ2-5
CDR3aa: CASSKGGIGETQYF
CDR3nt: TGTGCCAGCTCCAAGGGGGGGATAGGGGAGACCCAGTACTTC

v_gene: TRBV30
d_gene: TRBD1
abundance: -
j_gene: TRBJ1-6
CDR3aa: CALDRANSPLHF
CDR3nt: TGTGCCTTGGACAGGGCGAATTCACCCCTCCACTTT

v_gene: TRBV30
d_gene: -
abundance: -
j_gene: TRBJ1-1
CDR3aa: CAWSVPSSGYTEAFF
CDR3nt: TGTGCCTGGAGTGTACCCAGTTCCGGGTACACTGAAGCTTTCTTT

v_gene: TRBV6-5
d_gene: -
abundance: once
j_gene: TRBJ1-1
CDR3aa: CASRDRNTEAFF
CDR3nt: TGTGCCAGCAGAGACAGAAACACTGAAGCTTTCTTT

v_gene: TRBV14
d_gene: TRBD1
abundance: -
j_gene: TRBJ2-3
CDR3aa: CASSRKPRDRGLETDTQYF
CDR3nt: TGTGCCAGCAGCCGAAAACCCCGGGACAGGGGGCTCGAGACAGATACGCAGTATTTT

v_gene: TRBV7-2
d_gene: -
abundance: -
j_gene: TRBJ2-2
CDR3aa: CASSLGGSLELFF
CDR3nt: TGTGCCAGCAGCTTAGGGGGAAGCCTGGAGCTGTTTTTT

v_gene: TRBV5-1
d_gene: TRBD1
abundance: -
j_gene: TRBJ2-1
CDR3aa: CASSLYRQGVYNEQFF
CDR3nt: TGCGCCAGCAGCTTATACCGACAGGGGGTGTACAATGAGCAGTTCTTC

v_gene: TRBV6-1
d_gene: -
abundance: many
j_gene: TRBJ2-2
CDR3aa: CASSEKDTGELFF
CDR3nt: TGTGCCAGCAGTGAGAAGGACACCGGGGAGCTGTTTTTT

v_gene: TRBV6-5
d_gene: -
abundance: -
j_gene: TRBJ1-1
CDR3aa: CASSYSRGAMNTEAFF
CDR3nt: TGTGCCAGCAGTTACTCGCGGGGCGCGATGAACACTGAAGCTTTCTTT

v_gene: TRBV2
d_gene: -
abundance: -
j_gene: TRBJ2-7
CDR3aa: CASSEGAVYEQYF
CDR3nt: TGTGCCAGCAGTGAAGGGGCAGTCTACGAGCAGTACTTC

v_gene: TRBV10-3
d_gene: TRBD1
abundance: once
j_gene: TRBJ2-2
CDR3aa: CAISAAAGTVNTGELFF
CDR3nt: TGTGCCATCAGTGCCGCCGCCGGGACAGTGAACACCGGGGAGCTGTTTTTT

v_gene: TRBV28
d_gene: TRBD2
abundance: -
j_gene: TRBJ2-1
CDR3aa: CASNPGLAFNEQFF
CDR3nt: TGTGCCAGCAACCCGGGACTAGCGTTCAATGAGCAGTTCTTC

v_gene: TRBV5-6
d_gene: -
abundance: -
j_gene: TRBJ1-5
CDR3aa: CASSPGRENQPQHF
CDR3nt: TGTGCCAGCAGCCCGGGCAGAGAGAATCAGCCCCAGCATTTT

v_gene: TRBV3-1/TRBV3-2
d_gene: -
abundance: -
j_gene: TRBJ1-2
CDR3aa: CASSQGYGYTF
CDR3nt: TGTGCCAGCAGCCAGGGGTATGGCTACACCTTC